The 14 T cell receptor beta chains given below trace back to one sample, sequenced in a study of blood T cell repertoires in COVID-19. Here immunoSEQ multiplex PCR was the method, and the copy in TCRdb shows in-frame clones only, minus some. The sample carries about 280,000 clones, roughly 85% recorded once. The sequenced sample consisted of peripheral blood. These receptors were taken from a man aged 45-60 years with active or convalescent COVID-19.

The chain couples TRBV7-9 to TRBJ2-3, with 11 bases fitting TRBD2. Per germline, CDR1 SEHNR and CDR2 FQNEAQ (reference sequence). Germline trimming cut 4 bases from V and 0 bases from J; bases unmatched to any gene: 9. There are 18 residues in the CDR3. The CDR3 loop reads CASSSHSGRASSTDTQYF. The CDR3 DNA follows: TGTGCCAGCAGCTCCCATAGCGGGAGGGCCTCTAGCACAGATACGCAGTATTTT.

For the CDR3, the DNA is TGTGCCAGCAGTCCACTGTCGGGCAGGGCATACCCCTCCTACGAGCAGTACTTC. Its protein product is CASSPLSGRAYPSYEQYF. This chain links TRBV27 with TRBJ2-7; D possibly corresponds to TRBD1 (5 bases). The V gene's germline CDR1 is MNHEY and CDR2 SMNVEV (reference sequence). The CDR3 is made up of 18 amino acids. The V and J ends lost 5 bases and 0 bases respectively, with 23 bases between them.

V gene TRBV2 combines with J gene TRBJ2-7; D might be TRBD2 (6 bases). The CDR3 runs to 13 residues. Germline-derived CDR1 and CDR2 are SNHLY and FYNNEI. V lost 5 bases, J lost 5 bases, and 13 bases lay in between. The CDR3 sequence is CASSITGVNEQYF. The CDR3, as DNA: TGTGCCAGCAGTATAACGGGAGTGAACGAGCAGTACTTC.

This chain uses TRBV6-6 with TRBJ1-5; TRBD1 matches at 8 bases. Germline assignment: CDR1 MNHNY and CDR2 SVGAGI (reference sequence). This CDR3 contains 15 residues. Trimming took 4 bases from V and 4 from J; bases not matched to a gene: 6. CDR3 nucleotides: TGTGCCAGCAGTTCAGGACAGGGATGGAATCAGCCCCAGCATTTT. As protein: CASSSGQGWNQPQHF.

This clone was recorded at least ten times. The rearrangement links TRBV11-2 to TRBJ1-1; D gene unclear. The CDR3 is 13 residues long. Germline V gives CDR1 SGHAT, CDR2 FQNNGV. Deletions cut 2 bases from V and 1 base from J, with 5 bases between. The CDR3 spells CASSLRQNTEAFF. In DNA, the CDR3 is TGTGCCAGCAGCTTACGACAGAACACTGAAGCTTTCTTT.

The chain carries TRBV6-5 and TRBJ1-2; 10 bases agree with TRBD1. The CDR3 length is 14 residues. Germline CDR1 and CDR2: MNHEY and SVGAGI. J lost 8 bases, V lost 5 bases, and 8 bases had no gene match. The CDR3 region is CASSRGTGEKGYTF. The CDR3 nucleotides are TGTGCCAGCAGTCGTGGGACAGGGGAGAAGGGCTACACCTTC.

The chain is built from TRBV27 and TRBJ2-1; TRBD2 might be the D (7 bases). There are 14 residues in the CDR3. The V and J ends lost 4 bases and 9 bases respectively, with 16 bases between them. The germline gives CDR1 MNHEY, CDR2 SMNVEV (reference sequence). The CDR3 is CASSSRTRGAEQFF. The DNA of the CDR3 is TGTGCCAGCAGTTCAAGGACTAGGGGGGCTGAGCAGTTCTTC.

The J gene is TRBJ2-7, the V gene TRBV9; 10 bases map to TRBD2. V lost 4 bases and J lost 1; bases outside the gene matches: 5. The CDR3 covers 15 residues. From germline, CDR1 is SGDLS and CDR2 YYNGEE. CDR3 sequence: CASSRSSGGSYEQYF. As DNA, the CDR3 is TGTGCCAGCAGCCGATCTAGCGGGGGTTCCTACGAGCAGTACTTC.

With respect to this clone: Within the sample, other DNA sequences also encode this same CDR3. CDR3 region: CASSQGKETQYF. The CDR3 nucleotides are TGTGCCAGCTCGCAGGGGAAAGAGACCCAGTACTTC. The V call is TRBV28, the J call TRBJ2-5; TRBD1 is a possible D gene (6 bases). Germline V CDR1 and CDR2: MDHEN, SYDVKM. Trimming left V 8 bases short and J 3 bases short, with 10 bases between. CDR3 length: 12 residues.

The chain employs TRBV6-1 and TRBJ1-6, with 8 bases lining up with TRBD1. Germline CDR1 is MNHNS and CDR2 is SASEGT. Germline trimming cut 2 bases from V and 10 bases from J; bases unmatched to any gene: 10. This CDR3 contains 16 residues. The chain's CDR3 is CASSESFWDRTSPLHF. CDR3 nucleotide sequence: TGTGCCAGCAGTGAATCCTTCTGGGACAGGACCTCACCCCTCCACTTT.

V is TRBV30 and J is TRBJ1-2, with unresolved D. Germline values: CDR1 GTSNPN, CDR2 SVGIG (reference sequence). V gave up 5 bases and J gave up 0 bases, with 13 bases separating them. This CDR3 region has 14 residues. CDR3: CAWGLFPANYGYTF. In nucleotides, the CDR3 is TGTGCCTGGGGCCTCTTTCCGGCTAACTATGGCTACACCTTC.

The chain carries TRBV5-1 and TRBJ2-5; 8 bases line up with TRBD2. Germline assignment: CDR1 SGHRS and CDR2 YFSETQ. With V trimmed by 7 bases and J by 4 bases, 9 bases remained unmatched. CDR3 size: 14 residues. In DNA, the CDR3 is TGCGCCAGCGGGCCGGGAGGGATGGTAGAGACCCAGTACTTC. This gives the protein CASGPGGMVETQYF.

The chain joins TRBV9 to TRBJ1-6; 7 positions match TRBD1. The CDR3 has 15 residues. Per the germline V gene, CDR1 is SGDLS and CDR2 is YYNGEE. V dropped 3 bases and J dropped 6; count of bases not matched to a gene: 6. The CDR3 region is CASSGGTDFNSPLHF. The CDR3 coding sequence is TGTGCCAGCAGCGGCGGGACAGACTTTAATTCACCCCTCCACTTT.

The V and J genes are TRBV5-1 and TRBJ2-1; 8 nucleotides agree with TRBD2. Trimming cost V 4 bases and J 4 bases; bases outside gene matches: 10. The CDR3 extends over 16 amino acids. CDR1 and CDR2 (germline): SGHRS, YFSETQ. Here the CDR3 DNA reads TGCGCCAGCAGCCCCCAAATACTAGCGGAGTACAATGAGCAGTTCTTC. Protein product: CASSPQILAEYNEQFF.